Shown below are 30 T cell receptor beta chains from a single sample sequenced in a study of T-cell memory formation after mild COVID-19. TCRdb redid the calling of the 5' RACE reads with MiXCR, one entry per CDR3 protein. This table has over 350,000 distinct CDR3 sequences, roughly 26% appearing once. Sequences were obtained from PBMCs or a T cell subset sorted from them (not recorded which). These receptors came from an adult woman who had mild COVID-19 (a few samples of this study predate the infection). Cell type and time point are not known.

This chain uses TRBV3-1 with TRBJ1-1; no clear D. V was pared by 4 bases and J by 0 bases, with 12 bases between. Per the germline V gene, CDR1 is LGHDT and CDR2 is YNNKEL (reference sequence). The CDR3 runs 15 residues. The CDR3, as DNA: TGTGCCAGCAGCCCCTCCACAGCCATGAACACTGAAGCTTTCTTT. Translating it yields CASSPSTAMNTEAFF.

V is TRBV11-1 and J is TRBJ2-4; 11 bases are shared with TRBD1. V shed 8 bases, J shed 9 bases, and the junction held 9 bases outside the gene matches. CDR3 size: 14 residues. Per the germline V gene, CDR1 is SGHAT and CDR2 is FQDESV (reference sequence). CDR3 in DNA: TGTGCCAGCGGATCCGGGACAGGGGGATCCATTCAGTACTTC. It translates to CASGSGTGGSIQYF.

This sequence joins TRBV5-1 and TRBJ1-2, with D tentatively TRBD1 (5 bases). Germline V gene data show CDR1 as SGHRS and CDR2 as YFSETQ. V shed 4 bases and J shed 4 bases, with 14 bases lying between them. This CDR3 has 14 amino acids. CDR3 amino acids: CASSTGTRTYGYTF. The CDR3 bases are TGCGCCAGCAGCACGGGGACTCGGACCTATGGCTACACCTTC.

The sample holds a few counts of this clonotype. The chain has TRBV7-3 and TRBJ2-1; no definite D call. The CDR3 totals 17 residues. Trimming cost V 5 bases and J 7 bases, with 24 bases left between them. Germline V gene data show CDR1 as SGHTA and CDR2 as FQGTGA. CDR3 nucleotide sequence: TGTGCCAGCAGCGCTCAACTCAATCCCCTCGTAGGGAATGAGCAGTTCTTC. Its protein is CASSAQLNPLVGNEQFF.

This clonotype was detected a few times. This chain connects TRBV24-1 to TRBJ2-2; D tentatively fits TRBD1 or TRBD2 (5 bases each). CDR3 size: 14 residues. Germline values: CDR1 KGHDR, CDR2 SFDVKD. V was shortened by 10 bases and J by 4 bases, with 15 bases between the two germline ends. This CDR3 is CATTPGRPTGELFF. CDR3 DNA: TGTGCCACGACTCCGGGACGGCCCACCGGGGAGCTGTTTTTT.

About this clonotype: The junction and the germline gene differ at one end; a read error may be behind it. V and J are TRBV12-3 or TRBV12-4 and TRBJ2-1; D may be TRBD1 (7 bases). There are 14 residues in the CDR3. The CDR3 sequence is CASSQGGGYSEQFF. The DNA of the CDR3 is TGTGCCAGCAGCCAGGGGGGCGGCTACAGTGAGCAGTTCTTC.

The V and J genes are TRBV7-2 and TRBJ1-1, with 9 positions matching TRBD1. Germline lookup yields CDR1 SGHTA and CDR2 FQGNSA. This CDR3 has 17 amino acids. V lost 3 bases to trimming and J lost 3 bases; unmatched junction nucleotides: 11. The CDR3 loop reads CASSFLPGGQGYTEAFF. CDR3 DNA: TGTGCCAGCAGCTTTCTCCCGGGGGGACAGGGCTACACTGAAGCTTTCTTT.

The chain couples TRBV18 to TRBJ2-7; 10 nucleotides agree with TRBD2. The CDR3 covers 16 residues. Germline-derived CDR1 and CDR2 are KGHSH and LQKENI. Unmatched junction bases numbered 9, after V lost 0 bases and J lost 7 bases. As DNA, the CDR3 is TGTGCCAGCTCACCACCTGGACTAGCGGACCCTGGGGAGCAGTACTTC. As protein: CASSPPGLADPGEQYF.

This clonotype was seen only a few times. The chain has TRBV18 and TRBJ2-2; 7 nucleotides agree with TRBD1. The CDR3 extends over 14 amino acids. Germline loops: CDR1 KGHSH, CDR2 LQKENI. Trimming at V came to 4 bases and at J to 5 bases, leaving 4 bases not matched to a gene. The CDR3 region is CASSRGQLTGELFF. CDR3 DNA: TGTGCCAGCTCACGGGGACAGCTGACCGGGGAGCTGTTTTTT. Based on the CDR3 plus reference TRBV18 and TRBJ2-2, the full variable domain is NAGVMQNPRHLVRRRGQEARLRCSPMKGHSHVYWYRQLPEEGLKFMVYLQKENIIDESGMPKERFSAEFPKEGPSILRIQQVVRGDSAAYFCASSRGQLTGELFFGEGSRLTVL.

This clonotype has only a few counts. The CDR3 DNA reads as TGTGCCAGCAGCTTAGAGAAGGGCAGGAAAGAGTTCTTC. This encodes CASSLEKGRKEFF. This chain uses TRBV7-2 with TRBJ2-1, with no clear D. The germline V and J ends were trimmed by 1 base and 14 bases, with 15 bases remaining between them. CDR3 length: 13 amino acids. Germline V gene sequence: CDR1 SGHTA, CDR2 FQGNSA.

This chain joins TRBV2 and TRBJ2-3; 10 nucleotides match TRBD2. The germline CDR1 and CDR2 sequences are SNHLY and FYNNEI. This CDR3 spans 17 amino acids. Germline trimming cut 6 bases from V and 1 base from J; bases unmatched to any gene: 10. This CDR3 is CASREQRGGRGTDTQYF. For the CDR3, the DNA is TGTGCCAGCAGAGAACAGCGGGGGGGACGGGGCACAGATACGCAGTATTTT.

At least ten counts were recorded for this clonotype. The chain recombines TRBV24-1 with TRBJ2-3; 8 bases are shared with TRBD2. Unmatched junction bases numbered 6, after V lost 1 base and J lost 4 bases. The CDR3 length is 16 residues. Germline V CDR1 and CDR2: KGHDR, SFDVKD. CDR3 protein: CATSDLTREDSDTQYF. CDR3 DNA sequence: TGTGCCACCAGTGATTTAACGCGGGAGGATTCAGATACGCAGTATTTT.

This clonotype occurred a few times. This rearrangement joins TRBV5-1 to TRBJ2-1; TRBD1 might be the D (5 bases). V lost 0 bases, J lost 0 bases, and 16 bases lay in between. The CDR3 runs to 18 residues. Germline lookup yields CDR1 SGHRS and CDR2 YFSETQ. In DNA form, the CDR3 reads TGCGCCAGCAGCTTGGTTGTGGGGCTCCAAAGCTCCTACAATGAGCAGTTCTTC. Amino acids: CASSLVVGLQSSYNEQFF.

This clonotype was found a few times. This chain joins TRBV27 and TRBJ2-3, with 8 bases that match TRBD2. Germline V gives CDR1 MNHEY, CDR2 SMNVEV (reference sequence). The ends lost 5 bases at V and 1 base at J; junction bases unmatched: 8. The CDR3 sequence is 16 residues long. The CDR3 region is CASSLRAGVGTDTQYF. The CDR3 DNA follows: TGTGCCAGCAGTCTCCGAGCGGGAGTCGGCACAGATACGCAGTATTTT.

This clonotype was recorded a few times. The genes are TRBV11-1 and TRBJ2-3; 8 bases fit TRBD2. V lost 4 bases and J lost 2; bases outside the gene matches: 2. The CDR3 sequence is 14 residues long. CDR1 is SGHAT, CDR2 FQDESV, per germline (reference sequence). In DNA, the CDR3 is TGTGCCAGCAGCTCACTAGCGGTCACAGATACGCAGTATTTT. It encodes CASSSLAVTDTQYF.

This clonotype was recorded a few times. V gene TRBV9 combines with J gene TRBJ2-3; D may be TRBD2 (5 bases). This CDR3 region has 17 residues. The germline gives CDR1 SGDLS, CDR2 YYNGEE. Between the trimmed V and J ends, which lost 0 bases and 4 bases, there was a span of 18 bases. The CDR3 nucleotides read TGTGCCAGCAGCGTAGCTACAACTAGTAATTCCCCAGATACGCAGTATTTT. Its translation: CASSVATTSNSPDTQYF.

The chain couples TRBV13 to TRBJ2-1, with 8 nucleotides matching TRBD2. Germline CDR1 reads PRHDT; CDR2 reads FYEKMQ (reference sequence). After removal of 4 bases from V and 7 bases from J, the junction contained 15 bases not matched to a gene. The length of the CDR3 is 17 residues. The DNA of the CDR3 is TGTGCCAGCAGCTCCCAAAGGACGGGGGGGCCTCGGAATGAGCAGTTCTTC. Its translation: CASSSQRTGGPRNEQFF.

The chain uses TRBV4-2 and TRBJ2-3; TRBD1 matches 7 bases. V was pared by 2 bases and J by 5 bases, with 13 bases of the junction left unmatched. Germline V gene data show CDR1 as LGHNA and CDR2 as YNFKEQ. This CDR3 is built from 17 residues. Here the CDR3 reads CASSQSTGVSAGDTQYF. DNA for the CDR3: TGTGCCAGCAGCCAATCCACAGGGGTGAGCGCAGGAGATACGCAGTATTTT.

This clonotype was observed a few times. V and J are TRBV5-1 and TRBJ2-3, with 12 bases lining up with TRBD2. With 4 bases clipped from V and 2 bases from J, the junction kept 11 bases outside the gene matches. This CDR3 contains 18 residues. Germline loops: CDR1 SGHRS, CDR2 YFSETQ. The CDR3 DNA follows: TGCGCCAGCAGCCACCCTAGCGGGAGGGCCTCGAACACAGATACGCAGTATTTT. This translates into CASSHPSGRASNTDTQYF.

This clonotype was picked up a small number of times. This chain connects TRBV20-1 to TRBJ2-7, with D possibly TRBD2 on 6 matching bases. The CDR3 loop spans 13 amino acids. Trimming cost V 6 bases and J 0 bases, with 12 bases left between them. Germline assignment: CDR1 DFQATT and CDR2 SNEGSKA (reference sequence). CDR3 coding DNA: TGCAGTGCAACGGAGGGGAGCTCCTACGAGCAGTACTTC. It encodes CSATEGSSYEQYF.

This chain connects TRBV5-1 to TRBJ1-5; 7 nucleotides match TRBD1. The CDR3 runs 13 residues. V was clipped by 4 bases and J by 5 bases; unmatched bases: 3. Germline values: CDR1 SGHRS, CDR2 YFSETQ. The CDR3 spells CASSLGQDQPQHF. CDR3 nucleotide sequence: TGCGCCAGCAGCCTAGGACAGGATCAGCCCCAGCATTTT.

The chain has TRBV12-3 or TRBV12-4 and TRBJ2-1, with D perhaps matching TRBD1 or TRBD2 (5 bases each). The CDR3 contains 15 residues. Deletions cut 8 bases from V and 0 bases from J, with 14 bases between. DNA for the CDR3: TGTGCCAGCTCCCCCCTGGGGACCTCCTACAATGAGCAGTTCTTC. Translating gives CASSPLGTSYNEQFF.

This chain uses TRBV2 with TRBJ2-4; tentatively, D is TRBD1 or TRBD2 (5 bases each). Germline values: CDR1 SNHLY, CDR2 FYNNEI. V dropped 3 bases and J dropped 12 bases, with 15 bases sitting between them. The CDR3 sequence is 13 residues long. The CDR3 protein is CASSEGTQTHQYF. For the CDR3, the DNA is TGTGCCAGCAGTGAGGGGACCCAAACCCATCAGTACTTC. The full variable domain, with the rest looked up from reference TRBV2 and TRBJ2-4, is EPEVTQTPSHQVTQMGQEVILRCVPISNHLYFYWYRQILGQKVEFLVSFYNNEISEKSEIFDDQFSVERPDGSNFTLKIRSTKLEDSAMYFCASSEGTQTHQYFGAGTRLSVL.

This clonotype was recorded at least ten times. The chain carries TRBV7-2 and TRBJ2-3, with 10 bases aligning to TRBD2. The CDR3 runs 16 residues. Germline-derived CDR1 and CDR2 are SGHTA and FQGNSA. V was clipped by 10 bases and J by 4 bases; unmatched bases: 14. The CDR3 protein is CATKGGAGGPADTQYF. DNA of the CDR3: TGTGCCACCAAGGGGGGAGCGGGAGGGCCTGCAGATACGCAGTATTTT.

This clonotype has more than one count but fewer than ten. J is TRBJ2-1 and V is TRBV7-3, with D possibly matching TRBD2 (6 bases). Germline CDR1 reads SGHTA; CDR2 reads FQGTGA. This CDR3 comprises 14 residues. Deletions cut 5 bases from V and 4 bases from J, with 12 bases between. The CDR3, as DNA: TGTGCCAGCAGCCCGATAGCGGAATACAATGAGCAGTTCTTC. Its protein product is CASSPIAEYNEQFF.

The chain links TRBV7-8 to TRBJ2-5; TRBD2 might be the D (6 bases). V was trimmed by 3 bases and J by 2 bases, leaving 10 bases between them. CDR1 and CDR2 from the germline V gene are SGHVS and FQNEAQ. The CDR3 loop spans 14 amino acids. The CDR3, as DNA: TGTGCCAGCAGCTTTCGACTAGATCAAGAGACCCAGTACTTC. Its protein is CASSFRLDQETQYF.

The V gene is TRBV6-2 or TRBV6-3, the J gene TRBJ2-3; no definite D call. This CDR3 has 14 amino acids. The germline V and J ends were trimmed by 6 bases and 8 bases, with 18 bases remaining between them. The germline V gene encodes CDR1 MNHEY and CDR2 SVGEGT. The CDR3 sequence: CASSTLPSLGTQYF. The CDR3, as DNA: TGTGCCAGCAGCACCCTACCTAGTCTTGGTACGCAGTATTTT.

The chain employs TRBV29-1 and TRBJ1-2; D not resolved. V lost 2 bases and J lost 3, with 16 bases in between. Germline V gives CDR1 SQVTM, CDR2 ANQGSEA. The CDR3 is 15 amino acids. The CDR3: CSVEFSPSVYYGYTF. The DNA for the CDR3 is TGCAGCGTTGAATTCAGCCCCAGCGTTTACTATGGCTACACCTTC.

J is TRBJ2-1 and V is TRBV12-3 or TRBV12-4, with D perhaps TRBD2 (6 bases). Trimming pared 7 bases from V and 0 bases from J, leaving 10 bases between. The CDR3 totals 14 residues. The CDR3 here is CASNVGSSYNEQFF. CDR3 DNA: TGTGCCAGCAATGTCGGGAGCTCCTACAATGAGCAGTTCTTC.

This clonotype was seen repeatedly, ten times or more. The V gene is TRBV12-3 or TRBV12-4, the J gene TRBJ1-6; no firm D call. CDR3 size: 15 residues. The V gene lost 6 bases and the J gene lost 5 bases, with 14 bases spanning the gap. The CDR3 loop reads CASRPRWNHNSPLHF. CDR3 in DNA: TGTGCCAGCAGACCCAGATGGAACCATAATTCACCCCTCCACTTT.